Listed below are T cell receptor beta chains from one sample, sequenced in a study of CD8+CD57+ T cells in acquired aplastic anemia. TCRdb ran MiXCR on the reads and lists one entry per CDR3 protein. Seen here are hundreds of thousands of distinct CDR3 sequences, approximately 70% observed once, and the top ten hold approximately 3.9%. The sample comprised sorted CD4+, CD8+, or CD8+CD57+ T cells (not recorded which) from PBMCs. The source is a human donor in good health, serving as a control. Both conserved end residues are part of each CDR3. Fields, in order: CDR3 protein, CDR3 DNA, J gene, D gene, V gene, clone size. A D gene is named only where the DNA matches it firmly. Size values are once, few and many counts, or a class for expanded clones, and some rows have none.

CDR3aa: CASSVAGGLFGGELFF; CDR3nt: TGTGCCAGCAGCGTTGCGGGGGGGCTGTTTGGCGGGGAGCTGTTTTTT; j_gene: TRBJ2-2; d_gene: TRBD2; v_gene: TRBV9; abundance: NA
CDR3aa: CASTVPRETQYF; CDR3nt: TGTGCCAGCACCGTCCCTAGGGAGACCCAGTACTTC; j_gene: TRBJ2-5; d_gene: NA; v_gene: TRBV2; abundance: NA
CDR3aa: CSAGGLWVHETQYF; CDR3nt: TGCAGTGCTGGTGGGCTATGGGTTCATGAGACCCAGTACTTC; j_gene: TRBJ2-5; d_gene: NA; v_gene: TRBV20-1; abundance: NA
CDR3aa: CSGHGGDGATF; CDR3nt: TGCAGCGGTCATGGGGGGGATGGCGCCACCTTC; j_gene: TRBJ1-2; d_gene: NA; v_gene: TRBV29-1; abundance: NA
CDR3aa: CASSSGGTSYEQYF; CDR3nt: TGTGCCAGCAGCTCGGGGGGAACGTCCTACGAGCAGTACTTC; j_gene: TRBJ2-7; d_gene: TRBD2; v_gene: TRBV5-6; abundance: many
CDR3aa: CASSMDGDSDTEVFF; CDR3nt: TGTGCCAGTAGTATGGACGGTGACAGCGACACTGAGGTGTTCTTT; j_gene: TRBJ1-1; d_gene: NA; v_gene: TRBV2; abundance: NA
CDR3aa: CSASSADDTQYF; CDR3nt: TGCAGTGCTAGTTCCGCGGACGATACGCAGTATTTT; j_gene: TRBJ2-3; d_gene: NA; v_gene: TRBV20-1; abundance: many
CDR3aa: CSAQDGDRVWEQYF; CDR3nt: TGCAGTGCTCAGGATGGGGACAGGGTTTGGGAGCAGTACTTC; j_gene: TRBJ2-7; d_gene: TRBD1; v_gene: TRBV20-1; abundance: few
CDR3aa: CASSFRGSGGDTDF; CDR3nt: TGTGCCAGCAGCTTTCGGGGTAGCGGGGGGGACACAGATTTT; j_gene: TRBJ1-1; d_gene: NA; v_gene: TRBV7-3; abundance: NA
CDR3aa: CASSLVTGPDAFF; CDR3nt: TGTGCCAGCAGCTTAGTCACAGGACCAGACGCTTTCTTT; j_gene: TRBJ1-1; d_gene: NA; v_gene: TRBV7-2; abundance: NA
CDR3aa: CASSVGQGAAEAFF; CDR3nt: TGTGCCAGCAGCGTAGGACAGGGGGCCGCTGAAGCTTTCTTT; j_gene: TRBJ1-1; d_gene: TRBD1; v_gene: TRBV9; abundance: many
CDR3aa: CASSWGVGDRLFF; CDR3nt: TGTGCCAGCTCCTGGGGGGTGGGAGATAGACTGTTTTTT; j_gene: TRBJ1-4; d_gene: NA; v_gene: TRBV15; abundance: NA
CDR3aa: CASSSDVRGGYTF; CDR3nt: TGTGCCAGCAGCTCGGATGTGAGGGGAGGCTACACCTTC; j_gene: TRBJ1-2; d_gene: NA; v_gene: TRBV7-9; abundance: once
CDR3aa: CASSLISGNYGYTF; CDR3nt: TGTGCCAGCAGTTTGATATCCGGGAACTATGGCTACACCTTC; j_gene: TRBJ1-2; d_gene: NA; v_gene: TRBV12-3/TRBV12-4; abundance: NA
CDR3aa: CSVGQGGDTQYF; CDR3nt: TGCAGCGTAGGACAGGGGGGGGATACGCAGTATTTT; j_gene: TRBJ2-3; d_gene: TRBD1; v_gene: TRBV29-1; abundance: NA
CDR3aa: CSAPRGEAYEQYF; CDR3nt: TGCAGTGCCCCGAGGGGGGAAGCCTACGAGCAGTACTTC; j_gene: TRBJ2-7; d_gene: NA; v_gene: TRBV20-1; abundance: NA
CDR3aa: CASSVMTSYSGSPPDTQYF; CDR3nt: TGTGCCAGCAGCGTTATGACCAGTTACTCTGGCAGCCCCCCAGATACGCAGTATTTT; j_gene: TRBJ2-3; d_gene: NA; v_gene: TRBV9; abundance: NA
CDR3aa: CATSESEGQGKALF; CDR3nt: TGCGCCACCAGTGAGTCGGAGGGACAGGGGAAAGCTCTCTTT; j_gene: TRBJ1-1; d_gene: TRBD1; v_gene: TRBV24-1; abundance: NA
CDR3aa: CASSIRAGDTEAFF; CDR3nt: TGTGCCAGTAGTATACGAGCAGGGGACACTGAAGCTTTCTTC; j_gene: TRBJ1-2; d_gene: NA; v_gene: TRBV19; abundance: NA
CDR3aa: CASSNQGANAEAFF; CDR3nt: TGTGCCAGCAGTAACCAGGGGGCTAACGCTGAAGCTTTTTTT; j_gene: TRBJ1-1; d_gene: TRBD1; v_gene: TRBV7-3; abundance: NA
CDR3aa: CASSLTGAEGTEAFF; CDR3nt: TGTGCCAGCAGCTTAACCGGGGCTGAGGGCACTGAGGCTTTCTTT; j_gene: TRBJ1-1; d_gene: NA; v_gene: TRBV7-2; abundance: NA
CDR3aa: CASSERQGSNSPLHF; CDR3nt: TGTGCCAGCAGCGAACGACAGGGTTCTAATTCACCCCTCCACTTT; j_gene: TRBJ1-6; d_gene: TRBD1; v_gene: TRBV7-2; abundance: many
CDR3aa: CASTAGGVYVPYF; CDR3nt: TGTGCCAGCACCGCTGGCGGGGTTTACGTGCCGTACTTC; j_gene: TRBJ2-7; d_gene: NA; v_gene: TRBV7-4; abundance: NA
CDR3aa: CASSRGTGGNQPQHF; CDR3nt: TGTGCCAGTAGCCGAGGGACAGGGGGTAATCAGCCCCAGCATTTT; j_gene: TRBJ1-5; d_gene: TRBD1; v_gene: TRBV19; abundance: NA
CDR3aa: CASSLGSAGGDDQYF; CDR3nt: TGTGCCAGCAGCTTAGGGTCGGCAGGGGGCGACGATCAGTACTTC; j_gene: TRBJ2-7; d_gene: TRBD1; v_gene: TRBV7-2; abundance: NA
CDR3aa: CASSLAVNNKQYF; CDR3nt: TGTGCCAGCAGCTTAGCCGTCAACAATAAGCAGTATTTT; j_gene: TRBJ2-3; d_gene: NA; v_gene: TRBV7-2; abundance: NA
CDR3aa: CASTFSNTGELFF; CDR3nt: TGTGCCAGTACTTTTTCGAACACCGGGGAGCTGTTTTTT; j_gene: TRBJ2-2; d_gene: NA; v_gene: TRBV19; abundance: NA
CDR3aa: CSAESRTYEQYF; CDR3nt: TGCAGTGCGGAGTCCCGAACCTACGAGCAGTACTTC; j_gene: TRBJ2-7; d_gene: NA; v_gene: TRBV20-1; abundance: NA
CDR3aa: CASSPTLRTDNTEAFF; CDR3nt: TGTGCCAGCAGCCCGACCCTAAGGACAGACAACACTGAAGCTTTCTTT; j_gene: TRBJ1-1; d_gene: NA; v_gene: TRBV11-3; abundance: NA
CDR3aa: CASRDQFRGPGNEQFF; CDR3nt: TGTGCCAGCAGGGACCAATTTCGGGGGCCCGGCAATGAGCAGTTCTTC; j_gene: TRBJ2-1; d_gene: NA; v_gene: TRBV6-2/TRBV6-3; abundance: NA
CDR3aa: CATSREDSIYGYTF; CDR3nt: TGTGCCACCAGCAGAGAGGACAGTATCTATGGCTACACCTTC; j_gene: TRBJ1-2; d_gene: NA; v_gene: TRBV15; abundance: few
CDR3aa: CASSPASGYNEQFF; CDR3nt: TGTGCCAGCAGTCCAGCCAGCGGTTACAATGAGCAGTTCTTC; j_gene: TRBJ2-1; d_gene: NA; v_gene: TRBV6-5; abundance: many
CDR3aa: CASSFETHNTQFF; CDR3nt: TGTGCCAGCAGCTTCGAGACCCACAATACGCAGTTCTTC; j_gene: TRBJ2-1; d_gene: NA; v_gene: TRBV7-9; abundance: NA
CDR3aa: CASSSRLAGAQETQYF; CDR3nt: TGTGCCAGCAGCTCCAGACTAGCGGGGGCCCAAGAGACCCAGTACTTC; j_gene: TRBJ2-5; d_gene: TRBD2; v_gene: TRBV7-2; abundance: NA
CDR3aa: CGASERQGTNEKLFF; CDR3nt: TGTGGTGCCAGTGAGAGGCAGGGAACCAATGAAAAACTGTTTTTT; j_gene: TRBJ1-4; d_gene: NA; v_gene: TRBV10-3; abundance: NA
CDR3aa: CSARDFGRGSTDTQYF; CDR3nt: TGCAGTGCTAGAGATTTTGGCAGGGGGAGCACAGATACGCAGTATTTT; j_gene: TRBJ2-3; d_gene: TRBD1; v_gene: TRBV20-1; abundance: NA
CDR3aa: CASSLERGQGGNTIYF; CDR3nt: TGTGCCAGCAGCTTGGAAAGGGGACAGGGTGGAAACACCATATATTTT; j_gene: TRBJ1-3; d_gene: TRBD1; v_gene: TRBV5-6; abundance: many
CDR3aa: CASSFERTSSPHHF; CDR3nt: TGTGCCAGCAGCTTCGAGCGGACTAGTTCACCCCACCACTTT; j_gene: TRBJ1-6; d_gene: NA; v_gene: TRBV7-2; abundance: NA
CDR3aa: CASSPRGSSPLHFYF; CDR3nt: TGTGCCAGCAGCCCCCGAGGGTCTTCACCCCTCCACTTTTACTTC; j_gene: TRBJ2-5; d_gene: NA; v_gene: TRBV7-2; abundance: NA
CDR3aa: CSARGSRGLDETQYF; CDR3nt: TGCAGTGCTAGAGGGAGCAGGGGGCTGGATGAGACCCAGTACTTC; j_gene: TRBJ2-5; d_gene: TRBD1; v_gene: TRBV20-1; abundance: few
CDR3aa: CASRGARYEQYF; CDR3nt: TGTGCCAGCCGGGGGGCAAGGTACGAGCAGTACTTC; j_gene: TRBJ2-7; d_gene: NA; v_gene: TRBV7-8; abundance: few
CDR3aa: CASRSGQYTGELF; CDR3nt: TGTGCCAGCAGGTCGGGACAGTACACCGGGGAGCTTTTT; j_gene: TRBJ1-5; d_gene: TRBD1; v_gene: TRBV9; abundance: NA
CDR3aa: CSAMTSGGINEQFF; CDR3nt: TGCAGTGCTATGACTAGCGGGGGAATCAATGAGCAGTTCTTC; j_gene: TRBJ2-1; d_gene: TRBD2; v_gene: TRBV20-1; abundance: NA
CDR3aa: CASSLDGSDEQYF; CDR3nt: TGTGCCAGCAGCTTAGATGGTAGCGACGAGCAGTACTTC; j_gene: TRBJ2-7; d_gene: NA; v_gene: TRBV11-3; abundance: NA
CDR3aa: CASSPRIGIYGYTF; CDR3nt: TGTGCCAGCAGTCCGCGAATAGGGATCTATGGCTACACCTTC; j_gene: TRBJ1-2; d_gene: NA; v_gene: TRBV5-8; abundance: few
CDR3aa: CSARGQDRGHGYTF; CDR3nt: TGCAGTGCTAGAGGCCAAGACAGGGGGCATGGCTACACCTTC; j_gene: TRBJ1-2; d_gene: TRBD1; v_gene: TRBV20-1; abundance: NA
CDR3aa: CASSLAVQDPLAKNIQYF; CDR3nt: TGCGCCAGCAGCTTGGCGGTACAGGACCCTCTAGCCAAAAACATTCAGTACTTC; j_gene: TRBJ2-4; d_gene: NA; v_gene: TRBV5-1; abundance: NA
CDR3aa: CASSLAVASWYYGYTF; CDR3nt: TGTGCCAGCAGCTTAGCGGTAGCGAGTTGGTACTATGGCTACACCTTC; j_gene: TRBJ1-2; d_gene: NA; v_gene: TRBV7-8; abundance: NA
CDR3aa: CASSPGTPTEAFF; CDR3nt: TGCGCCAGCAGCCCCGGGACACCTACTGAAGCTTTCTTT; j_gene: TRBJ1-1; d_gene: NA; v_gene: TRBV5-1; abundance: NA
CDR3aa: CASSPRAGQRQETQYF; CDR3nt: TGTGCCAGCAGCCCCAGAGCGGGACAGCGACAAGAGACCCAGTACTTC; j_gene: TRBJ2-5; d_gene: NA; v_gene: TRBV7-6; abundance: once
CDR3aa: CASSFKPRGTTYF; CDR3nt: TGTGCCAGCAGCTTCAAGCCTCGGGGGACCACGTACTTC; j_gene: TRBJ2-5; d_gene: NA; v_gene: TRBV7-2; abundance: NA